Listed below are T cell receptor beta chains from one sample, sequenced in a study of vaccination effects on CD4 cells after COVID-19. Only in-frame clones appear in the TCRdb table, and some are missing; sequencing was by immunoSEQ multiplex PCR. The top ten hold about 23% of the sample, which has about 38,000 clones, around 68% seen once. For these TCRs, the target antigens are not known. This specimen was CD4+ T cells from PBMCs cultured with SARS-CoV-2 spike peptides, taken before COVID-19 vaccination. These receptors all stem from a human donor who received a COVID-19 vaccine. Both conserved end residues are part of each CDR3. Fields, in order: CDR3 length, J gene, D gene, V gene, clone size, CDR3 protein, CDR3 DNA. A D gene is named only where the DNA matches it firmly. Size is omitted from some rows. Given values are once, few, many or a class for expanded clones.

21 TRBJ2-3 TRBD2 TRBV29-1 . CSVEDPGRRSSGRALTDTQYF TGCAGCGTTGAAGATCCGGGACGGAGATCCAGCGGGAGGGCCCTGACAGATACGCAGTATTTT
14 TRBJ2-3 TRBD1 TRBV18 . CASSPGTGTDTQYF TGTGCCAGCTCACCCGGGACAGGGACAGATACGCAGTATTTT
14 TRBJ1-2 . TRBV15 . CATSREGVGYGYTF TGTGCCACCAGCAGAGAAGGGGTTGGGTATGGCTACACCTTC
14 TRBJ2-2 . TRBV6-2/TRBV6-3 . CASSRSWAPGELFF TGTGCCAGCAGCCGGTCATGGGCCCCCGGGGAGCTGTTTTTT
15 TRBJ1-6 TRBD1 TRBV7-9 few CASSRDRGNNSPLHF TGTGCCAGCAGCAGAGACAGGGGCAATAATTCACCCCTCCACTTT
15 TRBJ1-1 . TRBV6-1 few CASSEAPGVNTEAFF TGTGCCAGCAGTGAAGCGCCGGGTGTGAACACTGAAGCTTTCTTT
14 TRBJ2-3 . TRBV30 . CAWSDGSGADTQYF TGTGCCTGGAGCGATGGGTCGGGGGCAGATACGCAGTATTTT
14 TRBJ1-5 TRBD1 TRBV28 . CASSKQGSNQPQHF TGTGCCAGCAGCAAACAGGGGAGCAATCAGCCCCAGCATTTT
16 TRBJ2-1 TRBD1 TRBV6-1 few CASSEVGGQVSNEQFF TGTGCCAGCAGTGAAGTAGGGGGACAGGTCTCGAATGAGCAGTTCTTC
16 TRBJ2-3 TRBD2 TRBV7-6 . CASSLGPLTSGPVGDF TGTGCCAGCAGCTTAGGCCCCCTGACTAGCGGGCCAGTGGGGGATTTT
14 TRBJ2-7 TRBD1 TRBV19 . CASRKGQTSYEQYF TGTGCCAGTAGGAAGGGACAGACCTCCTACGAGCAGTACTTC
13 TRBJ1-4 . TRBV14 . CASSQFNGEKLFF TGTGCCAGCAGTCAATTTAATGGGGAAAAACTGTTTTTT
15 TRBJ2-1 TRBD2 TRBV19 . CASSNGGSSYNEQFF TGTGCCAGTAGTAATGGCGGGAGTTCTTACAATGAGCAGTTCTTC
16 TRBJ2-7 . TRBV28 . CASSLGSLSGAYEQYF TGTGCCAGCAGTTTAGGTAGTTTGAGCGGAGCCTACGAGCAGTACTTC
13 TRBJ1-6 . TRBV27 . CASSLQGNSPLHF TGTGCCAGCAGTTTACAGGGTAATTCACCCCTCCACTTT
11 TRBJ2-3 . TRBV6-2/TRBV6-3 . CASSNTDTQYF TGTGCCAGCAGTAACACAGATACGCAGTATTTT
14 TRBJ1-5 . TRBV6-1 . CASSEMGQYQPQHF TGTGCCAGCAGTGAGATGGGTCAATATCAGCCCCAGCATTTT
17 TRBJ2-3 . TRBV7-8 . CASSLERLSGPTDTQYF TGTGCCAGCAGCTTAGAGCGGCTGTCAGGACCCACAGATACGCAGTATTTT
17 TRBJ1-2 . TRBV4-3 . CASSQDYLGGTNYGYTF TGCGCCAGCAGCCAAGATTATTTAGGGGGAACCAACTATGGCTACACCTTC
15 TRBJ1-2 . TRBV4-1 once CASSQDRRTRYGYTF TGCGCCAGCAGCCAAGATCGAAGGACACGGTATGGCTACACCTTC
15 TRBJ1-2 TRBD1 TRBV14 . CASSQDRGGNYGYTF TGTGCCAGCAGCCAAGATCGAGGGGGCAACTATGGCTACACCTTC
13 TRBJ2-5 . TRBV5-1 . CASSLGAGETQYF TGCGCCAGCAGCTTGGGGGCCGGGGAGACCCAGTACTTC
12 TRBJ1-4 . TRBV19 . CASSIGGEKLFF TGTGCCAGTAGTATAGGTGGAGAAAAACTGTTTTTT
19 TRBJ1-1 TRBD1 TRBV28 . CASSSRQGARVIRYTEAFF TGTGCCAGCAGTTCGCGACAGGGGGCGAGGGTGATTCGGTACACTGAAGCTTTCTTT
14 TRBJ2-5 . TRBV3-1/TRBV3-2 . CASSQEPYQETQYF TGTGCCAGCAGCCAAGAGCCGTACCAAGAGACCCAGTACTTC
16 TRBJ2-1 . TRBV5-1 . CASSFFHGSSYNEQFF TGCGCCAGCAGCTTTTTTCACGGGTCCTCCTACAATGAGCAGTTCTTC
16 TRBJ2-2 TRBD2 TRBV29-1 . CSAGGSGRVNTGELFF TGCAGCGCCGGTGGGAGCGGGAGGGTGAACACCGGGGAGCTGTTTTTT
18 TRBJ2-3 . TRBV6-2/TRBV6-3 . CASSYSGGGTRSTDTQYF TGTGCCAGCAGTTACTCTGGAGGGGGGACCCGATCCACAGATACGCAGTATTTT
14 TRBJ2-5 . TRBV19 . CASRVGRGGETQYF TGTGCCAGTAGAGTAGGCAGGGGTGGCGAGACCCAGTACTTC
15 TRBJ1-4 TRBD1 TRBV4-2 . CASSQVVGGSEKLFF TGTGCCAGCAGCCAAGTGGTAGGGGGCAGTGAAAAACTGTTTTTT
15 TRBJ1-5 . TRBV9 few CASSVGTIGNQPQHF TGTGCCAGCAGCGTAGGGACGATAGGCAATCAGCCCCAGCATTTT
16 TRBJ2-1 . TRBV15 . CATSRPSGGYYNEQFF TGTGCCACCAGCAGACCCTCGGGGGGCTACTACAATGAGCAGTTCTTC
12 TRBJ1-1 . TRBV7-9 few CASSQANTEAFF TGTGCCAGCAGCCAGGCGAACACTGAAGCTTTCTTT
15 TRBJ2-5 . TRBV5-4 few CASSLAVEFTETQYF TGTGCCAGCAGCTTGGCCGTGGAGTTTACAGAGACCCAGTACTTC
13 TRBJ1-1 . TRBV6-4 . CASSEAGNTEAFF TGTGCCAGCAGTGAGGCGGGGAACACTGAAGCTTTCTTT
11 TRBJ2-7 . TRBV20-1 . CSARGAYEQYF TGCAGTGCTAGGGGGGCCTACGAGCAGTACTTC
14 TRBJ2-5 . TRBV20-1 . CSASEQGGKETQYF TGCAGTGCTAGTGAGCAGGGGGGGAAAGAGACCCAGTACTTC
13 TRBJ2-3 TRBD1 TRBV29-1 . CSCSGGSTDTQYF TGCAGCTGCTCAGGGGGTAGCACAGATACGCAGTATTTT
13 TRBJ2-3 . TRBV4-2 . CASSQDQADTQYF TGTGCCAGCAGCCAAGATCAAGCAGATACGCAGTATTTT
13 TRBJ2-1 . TRBV7-9 . CASSLRPDNEQFF TGTGCCAGCAGTCTTAGACCTGACAATGAGCAGTTCTTC
17 TRBJ1-1 . TRBV4-1 . CASSQLAVGFANTEAFF TGCGCCAGCAGCCAACTAGCGGTAGGTTTTGCGAACACTGAAGCTTTCTTT
13 TRBJ2-3 TRBD1 TRBV12-3/TRBV12-4 . CASRRDSQDTQYF TGTGCCAGCAGACGGGACAGCCAGGATACGCAGTATTTT
16 TRBJ2-3 TRBD2 TRBV9 few CASSVGSSGFTDTQYF TGTGCCAGCAGCGTAGGGTCTAGCGGATTCACAGATACGCAGTATTTT
14 TRBJ2-7 . TRBV7-2 . CASSLDGVNHEQYF TGTGCCAGCAGCCTAGACGGGGTGAACCACGAGCAGTACTTC
17 TRBJ1-4 TRBD1 TRBV28 few CASSSLTGWATNEKLFF TGTGCCAGCAGTAGTTTGACAGGGTGGGCAACTAATGAAAAACTGTTTTTT
15 TRBJ2-3 TRBD2 TRBV18 . CASSPRGGITDTQYF TGTGCCAGCTCACCACGGGGAGGGATCACAGATACGCAGTATTTT
12 TRBJ2-5 . TRBV12-3/TRBV12-4 . CASSPGVETQYF TGTGCCAGCAGTCCCGGGGTCGAGACCCAGTACTTC
13 TRBJ2-2 . TRBV28 . CASSLTNTGELFF TGTGCCAGCAGTCTTACGAACACCGGGGAGCTGTTTTTT
15 TRBJ1-1 . TRBV5-1 . CASSLSGVVNTEAFF TGCGCCAGCAGCTTGAGTGGGGTAGTAAACACTGAAGCTTTCTTT